Sequencing of this T cell receptor (beta chain) was carried out in a study of shared clonotypes between healthy human individuals. Original processing methods: As immunoSEQ supplied junction-only sequences (without quality scores), filtering differed. TCRdb's copy holds only in-frame clones and misses some; the assay was immunoSEQ multiplex PCR. That table is the source of V, J and clone size, and D and trimming were worked out from the DNA. This table has some 1,900,000 clones, over 85% appearing once. CDR1 and CDR2 (germline): LNHNV, YYDKDF (reference sequence). Trimming removed 6 bases from V and 7 bases from J, with 16 bases in between. The CDR3 consists of 13 residues. Naive CD8 isolation took CD45RO-negative cells positively selected for CCR7 and excluded terminally differentiated effector memory CD45RA+ cells. All donors were healthy HIV-negative adults lacking recent acute infections or vaccinations.

The chain carries TRBV15 and TRBJ2-7, with no clear D. The source is a young man in good health. The specimen was naive CD8+ T cells sorted from blood. The CDR3 bases are TGTGCCACCAGAGGCCCCCGGGCCCCGGAGCAGTACTTC. Translated, it gives CATRGPRAPEQYF.